This entry is about one T cell receptor (beta chain). This record belongs to a study of blood T cells in healthy people across ages. The CDR3 length is 15 residues. With V trimmed by 3 bases and J by 2 bases, 3 bases remained unmatched. Germline CDR1 LGHNA, CDR2 YSLEER. With a J-beta primer mix and a sample-barcoded 5' primer, a second PCR ran roughly 6 to 11 cycles. TCRdb independently ran MiXCR on the 5' RACE reads; one entry per CDR3 protein. The sample carries fewer than 2,000,000 distinct CDR3 sequences, about 39% recorded once. The sequence was obtained from a human donor in good health. What was sequenced was blood. This chain links TRBV4-3 with TRBJ2-4, with 8 bases aligning to TRBD1. CDR3 bases: TGCGCCAGCAGCCAGTCAGGGGGCACCAAAAACATTCAGTACTTC. This codes for CASSQSGGTKNIQYF.